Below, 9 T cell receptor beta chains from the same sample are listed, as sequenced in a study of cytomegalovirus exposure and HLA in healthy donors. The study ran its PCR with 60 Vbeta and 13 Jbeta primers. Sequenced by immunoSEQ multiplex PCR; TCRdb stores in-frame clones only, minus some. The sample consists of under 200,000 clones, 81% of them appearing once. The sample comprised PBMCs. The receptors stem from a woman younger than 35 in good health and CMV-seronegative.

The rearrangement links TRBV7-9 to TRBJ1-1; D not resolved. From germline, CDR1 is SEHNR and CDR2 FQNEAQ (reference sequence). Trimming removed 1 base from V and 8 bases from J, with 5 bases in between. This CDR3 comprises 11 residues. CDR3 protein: CASSLGIEAFF. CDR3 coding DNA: TGTGCCAGCAGCTTAGGTATCGAAGCTTTCTTT.

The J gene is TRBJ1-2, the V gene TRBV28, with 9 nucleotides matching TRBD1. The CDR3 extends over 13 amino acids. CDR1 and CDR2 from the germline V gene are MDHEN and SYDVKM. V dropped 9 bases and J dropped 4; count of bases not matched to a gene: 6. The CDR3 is CASRTGVLYGYTF. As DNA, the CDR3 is TGTGCCAGTCGGACAGGGGTCCTCTATGGCTACACCTTC.

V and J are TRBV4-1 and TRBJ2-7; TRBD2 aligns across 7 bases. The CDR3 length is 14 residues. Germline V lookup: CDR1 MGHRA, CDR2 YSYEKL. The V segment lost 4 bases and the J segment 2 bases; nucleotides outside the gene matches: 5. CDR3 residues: CASSLGLETYEQYF. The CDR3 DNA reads TGCGCCAGCAGCCTAGGACTAGAAACCTACGAGCAGTACTTC.

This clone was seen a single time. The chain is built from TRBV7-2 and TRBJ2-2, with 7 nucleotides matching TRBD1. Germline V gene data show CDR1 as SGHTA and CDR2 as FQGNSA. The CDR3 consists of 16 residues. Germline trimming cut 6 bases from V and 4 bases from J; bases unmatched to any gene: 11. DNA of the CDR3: TGTGCCAGCAGGAAGACAGGGACGTCCAGCACCGGGGAGCTGTTTTTT. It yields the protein CASRKTGTSSTGELFF.

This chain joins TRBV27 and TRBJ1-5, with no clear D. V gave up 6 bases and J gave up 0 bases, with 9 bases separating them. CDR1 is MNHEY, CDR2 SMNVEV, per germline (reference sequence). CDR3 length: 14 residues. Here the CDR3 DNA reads TGTGCCAGCAGGGGAGAATATAGCAATCAGCCCCAGCATTTT. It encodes CASRGEYSNQPQHF.

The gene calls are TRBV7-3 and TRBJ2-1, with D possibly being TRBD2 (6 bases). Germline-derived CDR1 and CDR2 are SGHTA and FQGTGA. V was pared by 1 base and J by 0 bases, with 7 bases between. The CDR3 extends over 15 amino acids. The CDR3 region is CASSLSGDSYNEQFF. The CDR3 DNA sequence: TGTGCCAGCAGCTTAAGCGGGGACTCCTACAATGAGCAGTTCTTC.

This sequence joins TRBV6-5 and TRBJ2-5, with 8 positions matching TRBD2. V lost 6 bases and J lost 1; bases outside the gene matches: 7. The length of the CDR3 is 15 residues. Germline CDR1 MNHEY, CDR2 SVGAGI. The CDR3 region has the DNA TGTGCCAGCAGAAAAAGCGGGAGAGGCCAAGAGACCCAGTACTTC. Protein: CASRKSGRGQETQYF.

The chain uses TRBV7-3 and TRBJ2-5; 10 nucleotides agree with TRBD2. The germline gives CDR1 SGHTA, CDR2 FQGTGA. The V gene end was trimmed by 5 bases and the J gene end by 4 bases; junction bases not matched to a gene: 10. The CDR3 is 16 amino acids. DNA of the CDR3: TGTGCCAGCAGCCTAGACTCAGCGGGGGGGCGAGAGACCCAGTACTTC. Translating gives CASSLDSAGGRETQYF.

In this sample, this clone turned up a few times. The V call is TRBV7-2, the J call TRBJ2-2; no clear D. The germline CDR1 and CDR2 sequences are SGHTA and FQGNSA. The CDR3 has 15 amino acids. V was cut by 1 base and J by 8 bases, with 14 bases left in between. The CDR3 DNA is TGTGCCAGCAGCTTAGTCATCGGTACCGTGGGGGAGCTGTTTTTT. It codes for CASSLVIGTVGELFF.